Shown below are 7 T cell receptor beta chains from a single sample sequenced in a study of T cell responses to AZD1222 COVID-19 vaccine. Sequencing used immunoSEQ multiplex PCR; TCRdb keeps in-frame clones, though not all of them. The profile covers roughly 170,000 clones, with about 92% appearing a single time and about 0.9% taken by the ten largest. The sequencing used peripheral blood, collected on day 0 of AZD1222 vaccination. Source of these receptors: an adult in good health.

This clone was seen once. This chain connects TRBV10-1 to TRBJ2-4; 8 bases are a match to TRBD1. Per the germline V gene, CDR1 is WNHNN and CDR2 is SYGVQD (reference sequence). V dropped 2 bases and J dropped 0; count of bases not matched to a gene: 3. The CDR3 is 16 residues long. The CDR3 DNA reads TGCGCCAGCAGTGAGCCGGACAGGGTAGCCAAAAACATTCAGTACTTC. Translation: CASSEPDRVAKNIQYF.

This clone has only a few counts. The chain carries TRBV4-1 and TRBJ1-3, with D unresolved. The CDR3 has 15 residues. Germline CDR1 reads MGHRA; CDR2 reads YSYEKL. Trimming stripped 8 bases from V and 4 bases from J, with 18 bases between. The CDR3 DNA follows: TGCGCCAGCGGAACGCGGGGAGGGAGGGGAAACACCATATATTTT. It translates to CASGTRGGRGNTIYF.

The table lists this clone with a count of one. This chain joins TRBV25-1 and TRBJ1-2; D unclear. The CDR3 loop spans 11 amino acids. Germline V gene sequence: CDR1 MGHDK, CDR2 SYGVNS. The germline V and J ends were trimmed by 6 bases and 4 bases, with 6 bases remaining between them. CDR3 nucleotides: TGTGCCAGCAGAGAGGGCTATGGCTACACCTTC. Its translation is CASREGYGYTF.

The V call is TRBV30, the J call TRBJ1-2, with D uncertain. Trimming pared 0 bases from V and 4 bases from J, leaving 6 bases between. CDR1 is GTSNPN and CDR2 is SVGIG in the germline V gene (reference sequence). There are 12 residues in the CDR3. As DNA, the CDR3 is TGTGCCTGGAGTGTTGGAGCCTATGGCTACACCTTC. Amino acid sequence: CAWSVGAYGYTF.

The J gene is TRBJ2-5, the V gene TRBV4-3; no reliable D call. The germline CDR1 and CDR2 sequences are LGHNA and YSLEER. V gave up 0 bases and J gave up 3 bases, with 5 bases separating them. The CDR3 extends over 13 amino acids. For the CDR3, the DNA is TGCGCCAGCAGCCAAGATCAGGAAGAGACCCAGTACTTC. It yields the protein CASSQDQEETQYF.

The chain employs TRBV7-2 and TRBJ1-6, with TRBD1 as a possible D gene (5 bases). CDR1 SGHTA and CDR2 FQGNSA come from the germline V gene. With 0 bases removed from V and 8 bases from J, the gap between germline ends came to 14 bases. This CDR3 spans 16 amino acids. The CDR3 loop is CASSLAVTRVDSPLHF. CDR3 DNA sequence: TGTGCCAGCAGCTTAGCAGTTACCAGGGTAGATTCACCCCTCCACTTT.

The V call is TRBV5-1, the J call TRBJ2-7; 9 nucleotides match TRBD1. Per the germline V gene, CDR1 is SGHRS and CDR2 is YFSETQ. Germline trimming cut 4 bases from V and 3 bases from J; bases unmatched to any gene: 2. CDR3 size: 13 residues. CDR3 coding DNA: TGCGCCAGCAGCAGGACAGGGGACTACGAGCAGTACTTC. Its protein is CASSRTGDYEQYF. Filled out from reference TRBV5-1 and TRBJ2-7, the complete variable domain reads KAGVTQTPRYLIKTRGQQVTLSCSPISGHRSVSWYQQTPGQGLQFLFEYFSETQRNKGNFPGRFSGRQFSNSRSEMNVSTLELGDSALYLCASSRTGDYEQYFGPGTRLTVT.